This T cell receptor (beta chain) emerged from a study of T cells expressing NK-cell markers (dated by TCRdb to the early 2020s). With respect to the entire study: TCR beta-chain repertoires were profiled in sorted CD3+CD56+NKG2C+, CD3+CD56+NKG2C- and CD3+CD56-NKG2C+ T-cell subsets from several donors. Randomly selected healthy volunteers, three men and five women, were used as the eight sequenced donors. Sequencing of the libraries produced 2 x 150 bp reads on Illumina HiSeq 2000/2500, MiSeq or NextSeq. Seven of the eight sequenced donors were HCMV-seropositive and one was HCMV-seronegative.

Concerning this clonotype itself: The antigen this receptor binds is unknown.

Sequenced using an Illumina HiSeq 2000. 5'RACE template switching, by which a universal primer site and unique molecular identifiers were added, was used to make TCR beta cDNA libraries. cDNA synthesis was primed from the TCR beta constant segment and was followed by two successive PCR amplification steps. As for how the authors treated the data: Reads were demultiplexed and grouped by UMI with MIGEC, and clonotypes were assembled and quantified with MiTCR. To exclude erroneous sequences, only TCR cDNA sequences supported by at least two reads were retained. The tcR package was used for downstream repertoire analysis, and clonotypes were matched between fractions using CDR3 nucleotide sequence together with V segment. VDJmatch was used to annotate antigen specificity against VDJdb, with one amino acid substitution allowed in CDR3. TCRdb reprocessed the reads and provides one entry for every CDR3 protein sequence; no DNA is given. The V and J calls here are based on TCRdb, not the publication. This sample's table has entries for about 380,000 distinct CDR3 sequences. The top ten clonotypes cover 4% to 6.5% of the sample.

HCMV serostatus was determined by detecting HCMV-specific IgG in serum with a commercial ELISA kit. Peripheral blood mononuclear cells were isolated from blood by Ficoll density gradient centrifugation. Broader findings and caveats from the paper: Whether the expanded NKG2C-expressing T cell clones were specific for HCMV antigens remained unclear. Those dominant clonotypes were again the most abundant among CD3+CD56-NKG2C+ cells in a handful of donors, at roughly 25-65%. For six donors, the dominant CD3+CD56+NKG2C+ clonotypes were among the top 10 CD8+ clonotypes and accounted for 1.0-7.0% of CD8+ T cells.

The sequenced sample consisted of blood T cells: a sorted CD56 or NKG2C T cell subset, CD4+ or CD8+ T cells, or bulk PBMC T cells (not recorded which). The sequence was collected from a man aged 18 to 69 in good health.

The CDR3 sequence is CASSMAGENYEQYF. Recombination joined TRBV19 with TRBJ2-7; the TCRdb D gene call, TRBD1, has no DNA to confirm it. CDR1 and CDR2 were assigned from the germline V gene (reference sequence) as LNHDA and SQIVND. Including the terminal cysteine and phenylalanine, the CDR3 comprises 14 residues. The nucleotide record is missing.